This TCR beta chain was sequenced during a study of cytotoxic CD8 clonotypes in ibrutinib-treated CLL. Whole-study findings and limits: Sampling times differed between sustained-remission and progressing patients. Before falling back toward baseline at progression, clonality had risen at the time of ibrutinib response.

The ends lost 2 bases at V and 0 bases at J; junction bases unmatched: 4. Germline lookup yields CDR1 SGHTA and CDR2 FQGTGA. This CDR3 spans 17 amino acids. TCRdb's copy holds only in-frame clones and misses some; the assay was immunoSEQ multiplex PCR. The sample records around 70,000 clones, approximately 90% being singletons. In the case of this clone: Its antigen is as yet unknown.

Specimen: PBMCs, collected after 12 months of ibrutinib treatment. The chain combines TRBV7-3 with TRBJ2-3, with 11 bases aligning to TRBD2. The clonotype was recovered from a human donor with chronic lymphocytic leukemia. CDR3 residues: CASSLWGLAVSTDTQYF. CDR3 DNA: TGTGCCAGCAGCTTATGGGGACTAGCGGTTAGCACAGATACGCAGTATTTT.